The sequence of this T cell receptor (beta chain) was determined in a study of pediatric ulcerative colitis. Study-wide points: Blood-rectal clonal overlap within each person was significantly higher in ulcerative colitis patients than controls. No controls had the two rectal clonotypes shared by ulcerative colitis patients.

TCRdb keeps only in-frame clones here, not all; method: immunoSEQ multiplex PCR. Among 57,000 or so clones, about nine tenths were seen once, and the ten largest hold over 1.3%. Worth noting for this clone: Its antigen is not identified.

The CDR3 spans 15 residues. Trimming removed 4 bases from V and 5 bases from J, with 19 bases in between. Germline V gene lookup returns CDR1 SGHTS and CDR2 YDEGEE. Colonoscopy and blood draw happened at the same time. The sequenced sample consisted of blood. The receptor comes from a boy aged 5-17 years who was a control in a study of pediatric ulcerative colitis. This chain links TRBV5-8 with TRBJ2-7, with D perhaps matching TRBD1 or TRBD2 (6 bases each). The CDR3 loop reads CASSHWARRGDEQYF. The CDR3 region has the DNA TGTGCCAGCAGCCATTGGGCCAGAAGGGGGGACGAGCAGTACTTC.